Each of the 14 T cell receptor beta chains below was sequenced from the same sample in a study of blood T cell repertoires in COVID-19. Using immunoSEQ multiplex PCR, the repertoire was profiled, and TCRdb retains in-frame clones only, with some absent. The data hold about 180,000 clones, with roughly 82% observed a single time. The sample comprised PBMCs or T cells enriched from blood (not recorded which). Receptors originate from a woman aged 30 to 39 who had recovered from COVID-19.

The genes are TRBV28 and TRBJ1-4; TRBD1 might be the D (5 bases). The V gene's germline CDR1 is MDHEN and CDR2 SYDVKM. Trimming cost V 3 bases and J 6 bases, with 20 bases left between them. This CDR3 comprises 17 residues. This CDR3 is CASSLGLRGTLDEKLFF. As DNA, the CDR3 is TGTGCCAGCAGTTTGGGATTACGGGGGACTCTAGATGAAAAACTGTTTTTT.

The chain has TRBV4-1 and TRBJ2-2, with 11 bases that match TRBD2. The ends lost 1 base at V and 3 bases at J; junction bases unmatched: 7. Germline V gene data show CDR1 as MGHRA and CDR2 as YSYEKL. This CDR3 spans 18 amino acids. The CDR3 loop reads CASSQGHGTSGDTGELFF. The CDR3 DNA reads TGCGCCAGCAGCCAAGGGCACGGGACTAGCGGTGACACCGGGGAGCTGTTTTTT.

The chain combines TRBV14 with TRBJ2-7, with TRBD2 identical over 13 bases. The CDR3 sequence is 16 residues long. Losses at the gene ends were 1 base for V and 4 bases for J; bases not matched to a gene: 4. Germline loops: CDR1 SGHDN, CDR2 FVKESK. The CDR3 reads CASSQGTSGSPYEQYF. The CDR3 DNA follows: TGTGCCAGCAGCCAAGGGACTAGCGGGAGCCCTTACGAGCAGTACTTC.

The chain combines TRBV10-2 with TRBJ2-1; TRBD2 aligns across 8 bases. The CDR3 runs to 15 residues. The ends lost 6 bases at V and 3 bases at J; junction bases unmatched: 7. CDR1 is WSHSY, CDR2 SAAADI, per germline. In DNA form, the CDR3 reads TGCGCCAGCAGGAAACTAGCGGACATCTACAATGAGCAGTTCTTC. Translated: CASRKLADIYNEQFF.

V usage is TRBV5-4 and J usage is TRBJ2-1, with 10 bases matching TRBD2. Germline trimming cut 1 base from V and 7 bases from J; bases unmatched to any gene: 2. The CDR3 runs to 14 residues. Per the germline V gene, CDR1 is SGHNT and CDR2 is YYREEE (reference sequence). CDR3 in DNA: TGTGCCAGCAGCTTGCAGCGGGAGGGTAATGAGCAGTTCTTC. This translates into CASSLQREGNEQFF.

This clone was seen once. The rearrangement uses TRBV18 and TRBJ2-7, with TRBD1 matching over 7 bases. V dropped 6 bases and J dropped 3; count of bases not matched to a gene: 2. The CDR3 spans 12 residues. Germline V lookup: CDR1 KGHSH, CDR2 LQKENI. CDR3 amino acids: CASSSGGYEQYF. CDR3 sequence (DNA): TGTGCCAGCTCTTCAGGGGGCTACGAGCAGTACTTC.

The chain combines TRBV10-3 with TRBJ2-3; D remains ambiguous. V dropped 10 bases and J dropped 5 bases, with 10 bases sitting between them. Germline loops: CDR1 ENHRY, CDR2 SYGVKD. The CDR3 contains 11 residues. CDR3 residues: CATTAEDTQYF. In DNA, the CDR3 is TGTGCCACCACCGCGGAAGATACGCAGTATTTT.

CDR3 in DNA: TGTGCCAGCAGCTTCCGGGCGGGAACGTCCCCAGATACGCAGTATTTT. Encoded protein: CASSFRAGTSPDTQYF. V and J are TRBV13 and TRBJ2-3, with a weak D call TRBD2 (6 bases). Trimming shortened V by 3 bases and J by 4 bases, and 17 bases separated the two germline ends. Germline V lookup: CDR1 PRHDT, CDR2 FYEKMQ (reference sequence). CDR3 size: 16 residues.

The gene calls are TRBV5-1 and TRBJ2-5, with 7 bases lining up with TRBD1. The CDR3 covers 14 residues. Trimming at V came to 4 bases and at J to 5 bases, leaving 8 bases not matched to a gene. Germline V CDR1 and CDR2: SGHRS, YFSETQ. In DNA, the CDR3 is TGCGCCAGCAGCACCCGGACAGGTGGGGAGACCCAGTACTTC. Translating gives CASSTRTGGETQYF.

The chain links TRBV2 to TRBJ1-6; D may be TRBD1 (6 bases). There are 13 residues in the CDR3. V lost 8 bases and J 5 bases, leaving 10 bases between the germline ends. Per the germline V gene, CDR1 is SNHLY and CDR2 is FYNNEI. CDR3 coding DNA: TGTGCCAGCCCTACAGGGAATAATTCACCCCTCCACTTT. This encodes CASPTGNNSPLHF.

The V and J genes are TRBV3-1 (or the pseudogene TRBV3-2) and TRBJ2-5, with D tentatively TRBD2 (5 bases). Germline CDR1 reads LGHDT; CDR2 reads YNNKEL (reference sequence). The CDR3 totals 12 residues. V was pared by 8 bases and J by 1 base, with 8 bases between. In DNA form, the CDR3 reads TGTGCCAGCGGGAGTCCCCAAGAGACCCAGTACTTC. As protein: CASGSPQETQYF.

The V call is TRBV9, the J call TRBJ2-3, with a weak D call TRBD2 (5 bases). CDR1 and CDR2 (germline): SGDLS, YYNGEE. The CDR3 loop spans 16 amino acids. The V and J ends lost 3 bases and 3 bases respectively, with 17 bases between them. The DNA for the CDR3 is TGTGCCAGCAGCGCCACCACGTCGGGAAGGACAGATACGCAGTATTTT. Translation gives CASSATTSGRTDTQYF.

V gene TRBV19 combines with J gene TRBJ1-1; unclear D gene. This CDR3 has 16 amino acids. Germline V gives CDR1 LNHDA, CDR2 SQIVND (reference sequence). Between the trimmed V and J ends, which lost 5 bases and 4 bases, there was a span of 20 bases. Here the CDR3 reads CASSARAARIGTEAFF. DNA for the CDR3: TGTGCCAGTAGTGCCCGAGCGGCTAGAATCGGCACTGAAGCTTTCTTT.

V usage is TRBV5-8 and J usage is TRBJ2-7; D unresolved. The germline V gene has CDR1 SGHTS and CDR2 YDEGEE. CDR3 length equals 12 residues. V lost 0 bases, J lost 6 bases, and 7 bases lay in between. CDR3 DNA sequence: TGTGCCAGCAGCTTGGTGCGTATCGAGCAGTACTTC. Translating gives CASSLVRIEQYF.